A selection of T cell receptor beta chains follows, all from one sample in a study of radiation and T cells in renal cell carcinoma. The table came from immunoSEQ multiplex PCR; TCRdb's copy has only in-frame clones and leaves some out. The sample contains around 80,000 clones, 82% of which appear only once. Sequenced here: blood, sampled from a patient whose treatment included radiotherapy and nephrectomy. The receptors here all came from a man in his 60s with renal cell carcinoma. Both conserved end residues are part of each CDR3. Each record gives: V gene, J gene, clone size, CDR3 protein. The size of a clone is reported for some rows only, either as once, few or many, or as a class for expanded clones.

v_gene: TRBV11-3
j_gene: TRBJ2-1
abundance: -
CDR3aa: CASSLAPLYNEQFF

v_gene: TRBV11-2
j_gene: TRBJ1-1
abundance: -
CDR3aa: CASSLLSGMNTEAFF

v_gene: TRBV7-9
j_gene: TRBJ2-1
abundance: -
CDR3aa: CASRASGSDEQFF

v_gene: TRBV29-1
j_gene: TRBJ2-7
abundance: -
CDR3aa: CSVGRGSQYEQYF

v_gene: TRBV9
j_gene: TRBJ2-5
abundance: few
CDR3aa: CASSPEGGDRETQYF

v_gene: TRBV5-4
j_gene: TRBJ1-4
abundance: -
CDR3aa: CASSEGQGRVNEKLFF

v_gene: TRBV7-9
j_gene: TRBJ2-7
abundance: few
CDR3aa: CASGTGGFSYEQYF

v_gene: TRBV11-2
j_gene: TRBJ2-3
abundance: -
CDR3aa: CASSSLSGTSMTDTQYF

v_gene: TRBV21-1
j_gene: TRBJ2-1
abundance: -
CDR3aa: CASSKAGREGSYNEQFF

v_gene: TRBV29-1
j_gene: TRBJ2-3
abundance: -
CDR3aa: CSVGAGAFTDTQYF

v_gene: TRBV6-5
j_gene: TRBJ2-1
abundance: -
CDR3aa: CASSSGRLFF

v_gene: TRBV9
j_gene: TRBJ2-6
abundance: -
CDR3aa: CASSNIVSGANVLTF

v_gene: TRBV7-9
j_gene: TRBJ2-1
abundance: -
CDR3aa: CASSSDWTKYNEQFF

v_gene: TRBV19
j_gene: TRBJ2-2
abundance: -
CDR3aa: CASSLTQNTGELFF

v_gene: TRBV7-2
j_gene: TRBJ2-1
abundance: -
CDR3aa: CASSLVFGGRSEQFF

v_gene: TRBV10-3
j_gene: TRBJ2-3
abundance: -
CDR3aa: CAIRLAGGPGDTQYF

v_gene: TRBV13
j_gene: TRBJ2-3
abundance: -
CDR3aa: CASSLGPSFTDTQYF

v_gene: TRBV19
j_gene: TRBJ1-5
abundance: -
CDR3aa: CASSPRGTGGWIDQPQHF

v_gene: TRBV28
j_gene: TRBJ2-5
abundance: -
CDR3aa: CASQGTSADRETQYF

v_gene: TRBV7-9
j_gene: TRBJ2-1
abundance: -
CDR3aa: CASSPDRGRGSYNEQFF

v_gene: TRBV28
j_gene: TRBJ1-1
abundance: -
CDR3aa: CASSFKTAGNEAFF

v_gene: TRBV5-1
j_gene: TRBJ2-6
abundance: few
CDR3aa: CASSRTQGTGANVLTF

v_gene: TRBV4-1
j_gene: TRBJ1-1
abundance: -
CDR3aa: CASSRRTGGNTEAFF

v_gene: TRBV19
j_gene: TRBJ1-1
abundance: medium-sized
CDR3aa: CASSPPGGRLNTEAFF

v_gene: TRBV5-8
j_gene: TRBJ1-2
abundance: -
CDR3aa: CASRLRGTDNYGYTF

v_gene: TRBV5-8
j_gene: TRBJ2-3
abundance: -
CDR3aa: CASSTSTSTDTQYF

v_gene: TRBV6-1
j_gene: TRBJ1-4
abundance: -
CDR3aa: CASSEGQGGEKLFF

v_gene: TRBV7-2
j_gene: TRBJ2-1
abundance: once
CDR3aa: CASSLGARTSGSNEQFF